Listed here are 18 T cell receptor beta chains from one sample, sequenced in a study of naive and memory T cell subsets. Broader study findings: Naive repertoires, especially CD8, held a few larger clonotypes, possibly memory cells re-expressing CD45RA.

These receptors' targets are unknown. An equimolar mix of two oligonucleotides served as the beta constant-region primer for TRBC1 and TRBC2. Ligated cDNA was amplified by four rounds of PCR with nested alpha and beta constant-region primers and SP2. TCRdb recomputed calls from the UMI-ligation and nested PCR reads with MiXCR, one row per CDR3 protein. The table has about 90,000 distinct CDR3 sequences, around 10% seen once. What was sequenced was naive CD4+ T cells from blood. The receptors come from a human donor in good health.

This clonotype was seen a few times. The rearrangement links TRBV7-9 to TRBJ2-7; D call uncertain. Trimming removed 3 bases at V and 2 bases at J, with 8 bases between. Germline CDR1 reads SEHNR; CDR2 reads FQNEAQ (reference sequence). The CDR3 is 13 residues long. CDR3 loop: CASSLDPTYEQYF. CDR3 nucleotide sequence: TGTGCCAGCAGCTTGGACCCAACCTACGAGCAGTACTTC.

The rearrangement uses TRBV4-3 and TRBJ2-7; D is possibly TRBD2 (6 bases). V was trimmed by 1 base and J by 3 bases, leaving 13 bases between them. The CDR3 is 15 amino acids. Looked up from germline, CDR1 is LGHNA and CDR2 is YSLEER. DNA for the CDR3: TGCGCCAGCAGCCAAGGGTCCGAGGGAGGCTACGAGCAGTACTTC. Its translation is CASSQGSEGGYEQYF.

Ten or more counts support this clonotype. The J gene is TRBJ2-1, the V gene TRBV15; maybe TRBD1 (6 bases). From germline, CDR1 is LNHNV and CDR2 YYDKDF (reference sequence). The CDR3 extends over 18 amino acids. Trimming shortened V by 0 bases and J by 0 bases, and 15 bases separated the two germline ends. CDR3 DNA: TGTGCCACCAGCAGAGAATTGTTGTCAGGGGTCTCCTACAATGAGCAGTTCTTC. This gives the protein CATSRELLSGVSYNEQFF.

In its sample, this clonotype was seen many times. This chain connects TRBV12-3 or TRBV12-4 to TRBJ2-3; the match to TRBD1 covers 10 bases. The CDR3 is made up of 14 amino acids. V lost 6 bases and J lost 5; bases outside the gene matches: 5. CDR3 sequence: CASSPRDRGDTQYF. CDR3 nucleotide sequence: TGTGCCAGCAGCCCCCGGGACAGGGGAGATACGCAGTATTTT.

This clonotype was seen repeatedly, ten times or more. The chain recombines TRBV11-2 with TRBJ2-7; TRBD2 matches 8 bases. There are 17 residues in the CDR3. CDR1 and CDR2 (germline): SGHAT, FQNNGV. With V trimmed by 1 base and J by 9 bases, 17 bases remained unmatched. CDR3 coding DNA: TGTGCCAGCAGCTTAGTCGGGAGCGGGAGTGTGGTGCTATGGCAGTACTTC. Residues: CASSLVGSGSVVLWQYF. Full variable domain (remainder filled in from reference TRBV11-2 and TRBJ2-7): EAGVAQSPRYKIIEKRQSVAFWCNPISGHATLYWYQQILGQGPKLLIQFQNNGVVDDSQLPKDRFSAERLKGVDSTLKIQPAKLEDSAVYLCASSLVGSGSVVLWQYFGPGTRLTVT.

The J gene is TRBJ2-1, the V gene TRBV2, with 13 bases fitting TRBD2. The CDR3 length is 15 residues. Germline V gives CDR1 SNHLY, CDR2 FYNNEI. The V and J ends lost 5 bases and 10 bases, in that order; junction bases with no gene match: 8. The CDR3 sequence: CASSSGTSGIGEQFF. The CDR3 DNA reads as TGTGCCAGCAGTTCCGGGACTAGCGGGATCGGGGAGCAGTTCTTC.

This clonotype came up a few times. The chain recombines TRBV12-3 or TRBV12-4 with TRBJ2-7; D is unresolved. The CDR3 covers 15 residues. V lost 6 bases and J lost 5, with 20 bases in between. CDR3 sequence (DNA): TGTGCCAGCAGCCCGGAAAAACATGGCAGGAACGAGCAGTACTTC. Translated, it gives CASSPEKHGRNEQYF.

This clonotype was found a few times. The rearrangement uses TRBV3-1 and TRBJ1-4, with 9 bases that match TRBD1. The germline V gene has CDR1 LGHDT and CDR2 YNNKEL (reference sequence). The CDR3 has 15 amino acids. Unmatched junction bases numbered 7, after V lost 3 bases and J lost 8 bases. For the CDR3, the DNA is TGTGCCAGCAGCCATAGGACAGGGGCCGGGGAAAAACTGTTTTTT. Its protein product is CASSHRTGAGEKLFF.

In its sample, this clonotype was seen a few times. The chain combines TRBV12-3 or TRBV12-4 with TRBJ2-7, with D uncertain. CDR3 length: 13 residues. Trimming removed 3 bases from V and 2 bases from J, with 8 bases in between. CDR3 amino acids: CASSFRQTYEQYF. CDR3 bases: TGTGCCAGCAGTTTCCGTCAAACCTACGAGCAGTACTTC.

In its sample, this clonotype was seen many times. This CDR3 reads CASSLNRNTEAFF. CDR3 nucleotide sequence: TGTGCCAGCAGCTTGAACAGGAACACTGAAGCTTTCTTT. The J gene is TRBJ1-1, the V gene TRBV7-2; D is unclear. The CDR3 is made up of 13 amino acids. Between the trimmed V and J ends, which lost 3 bases and 1 base, there was a span of 6 bases. Germline CDR1 is SGHTA and CDR2 is FQGNSA.

There are a few counts of this clonotype. The chain recombines TRBV12-3 or TRBV12-4 with TRBJ2-7, with D perhaps matching TRBD2 (7 bases). The length of the CDR3 is 12 residues. V lost 3 bases, J lost 9 bases, and 12 bases lay in between. The CDR3 sequence is CASSFAGAPQYF. The CDR3 DNA follows: TGTGCCAGCAGTTTTGCGGGGGCCCCGCAGTACTTC.

This sequence joins TRBV28 and TRBJ2-7; D unclear. CDR1 and CDR2 from the germline V gene are MDHEN and SYDVKM. V shed 2 bases and J shed 4 bases, with 15 bases lying between them. This CDR3 is 15 amino acids long. The chain's CDR3 is CASSLGRKDPYEQYF. CDR3 bases: TGTGCCAGCAGTTTAGGGCGCAAGGATCCTTACGAGCAGTACTTC.

This clonotype was found a few times. The chain couples TRBV20-1 to TRBJ2-7, with TRBD1 matching over 8 bases. The CDR3 is 16 residues long. Trimming removed 6 bases from V and 2 bases from J; junction bases left unmatched: 15. The germline gives CDR1 DFQATT, CDR2 SNEGSKA (reference sequence). CDR3 DNA sequence: TGCAGTGCCGACTCCGGACAGGGTCTTCTACCCTACGAGCAGTACTTC. Its translation: CSADSGQGLLPYEQYF.

The V call is TRBV7-9, the J call TRBJ2-1; TRBD2 matches 8 bases. This CDR3 region has 21 residues. V lost 4 bases and J lost 2; bases outside the gene matches: 22. Germline loops: CDR1 SEHNR, CDR2 FQNEAQ (reference sequence). CDR3 bases: TGTGCCAGCAGCTCAATGCTCGGGCGGCGGGGGGTTCCTAGCCCCTACAATGAGCAGTTCTTC. Its protein product is CASSSMLGRRGVPSPYNEQFF.

This clonotype was counted at least ten times. The genes are TRBV28 and TRBJ2-7; D is undetermined. The CDR3 runs to 12 residues. V was clipped by 3 bases and J by 3 bases, with 6 bases between them. Per germline, CDR1 MDHEN and CDR2 SYDVKM. CDR3 sequence reads: CASSFDGYEQYF. The CDR3 nucleotides are TGTGCCAGCAGTTTTGACGGCTACGAGCAGTACTTC.

The table lists this clonotype with a few counts. The chain carries TRBV12-3 or TRBV12-4 and TRBJ1-6; TRBD1 matches 7 bases. The CDR3 runs 15 residues. The ends lost 2 bases at V and 7 bases at J; junction bases unmatched: 5. The CDR3: CASSLSGQINSPLHF. CDR3 DNA sequence: TGTGCCAGCAGTTTATCGGGACAGATAAATTCACCCCTCCACTTT.

This clonotype was counted a few times. The gene calls are TRBV27 and TRBJ2-5; 9 bases map to TRBD2. Germline V gene lookup returns CDR1 MNHEY and CDR2 SMNVEV (reference sequence). The junction had 3 bases not matched to a gene; V was cut back by 5 bases and J by 5 bases. This CDR3 contains 13 residues. CDR3 in amino acids: CASSKAGGETQYF. As DNA, the CDR3 is TGTGCCAGCAGTAAGGCGGGAGGGGAGACCCAGTACTTC.

In this sample, this clonotype turned up a few times. The genes are TRBV6-1 and TRBJ2-7, with TRBD1 matching over 7 bases. The ends lost 1 base at V and 7 bases at J; junction bases unmatched: 4. Germline V gene sequence: CDR1 MNHNS, CDR2 SASEGT. The CDR3 is 13 residues long. The CDR3 sequence: CASSEGNRGEQYF. The CDR3, as DNA: TGTGCCAGCAGTGAAGGGAACAGGGGTGAGCAGTACTTC.